The 18 T cell receptor beta chains in this list originate from one sample, sequenced in a study of cytomegalovirus exposure and HLA in healthy donors. With 60 Vbeta and 13 Jbeta primers, the PCR was carried out. Produced via immunoSEQ multiplex PCR; TCRdb's table is partial and in-frame only. This table has about 170,000 clones, 80% appearing once. Sequenced material: PBMCs. The receptors were sampled from a woman aged 45-65 years in good health and CMV-seropositive.

The chain is built from TRBV6-6 and TRBJ1-1; D unclear. The ends were cut back, 5 bases at V and 1 base at J, with 11 bases in the middle. The CDR3 is 14 residues long. Germline CDR1 is MNHNY and CDR2 is SVGAGI (reference sequence). CDR3 nucleotides: TGTGCCAGCAGTACATCAGTCCCGAACACTGAAGCTTTCTTT. It is translated as CASSTSVPNTEAFF.

The chain carries TRBV2 and TRBJ2-5, with TRBD2 matching over 8 bases. Germline V lookup: CDR1 SNHLY, CDR2 FYNNEI. The CDR3 contains 15 residues. Trimming cost V 10 bases and J 4 bases; bases outside gene matches: 14. CDR3 in amino acids: CATKREAGGGETQYF. The CDR3, as DNA: TGTGCCACCAAGAGGGAGGCGGGGGGAGGAGAGACCCAGTACTTC.

The V call is TRBV4-1, the J call TRBJ2-1; 8 nucleotides align to TRBD2. The V segment lost 3 bases and the J segment 2 bases; nucleotides outside the gene matches: 12. The germline V gene has CDR1 MGHRA and CDR2 YSYEKL. This CDR3 is built from 18 residues. CDR3 region: CASSQDPLREGPYNEQFF. For the CDR3, the DNA is TGCGCCAGCAGCCAGGACCCCTTACGGGAGGGACCCTACAATGAGCAGTTCTTC.

The chain recombines TRBV5-4 with TRBJ1-2; TRBD1 agrees at 7 bases. CDR1 and CDR2 from the germline V gene are SGHNT and YYREEE (reference sequence). Trimming cost V 0 bases and J 2 bases; bases outside gene matches: 7. CDR3 length: 16 residues. CDR3 nucleotide sequence: TGTGCCAGCAGCTTGGCCAGGGCAGGGGGGAACTATGGCTACACCTTC. Its protein product is CASSLARAGGNYGYTF.

The chain carries TRBV5-1 and TRBJ1-1; D is ambiguous. Germline V gene sequence: CDR1 SGHRS, CDR2 YFSETQ. The CDR3 extends over 10 amino acids. V was pared by 10 bases and J by 0 bases, with 4 bases between. CDR3 in DNA: TGCGCCTCCATGAACACTGAAGCTTTCTTT. The encoded protein is CASMNTEAFF. Looking up the rest from reference TRBV5-1 and TRBJ1-1 gives the full variable domain: KAGVTQTPRYLIKTRGQQVTLSCSPISGHRSVSWYQQTPGQGLQFLFEYFSETQRNKGNFPGRFSGRQFSNSRSEMNVSTLELGDSALYLCASMNTEAFFGQGTRLTVV.

The chain employs TRBV18 and TRBJ1-2; a weak D match, TRBD1 (5 bases). In germline, CDR1 is KGHSH, CDR2 LQKENI. V gave up 3 bases and J gave up 4 bases, with 18 bases separating them. This CDR3 comprises 16 residues. As DNA, the CDR3 is TGTGCCAGCTCACCTCTCAGGGAGGGAGGAAGCTATGGCTACACCTTC. As protein: CASSPLREGGSYGYTF.

The rearrangement links TRBV7-2 to TRBJ1-6; D is possibly TRBD1 (5 bases). The ends were cut back, 3 bases at V and 7 bases at J, with 13 bases in the middle. CDR3 length equals 15 residues. Germline CDR1 reads SGHTA; CDR2 reads FQGNSA. This chain's CDR3 is CASSFDRNPNSPLHF. CDR3 nucleotide sequence: TGTGCCAGCAGCTTCGACAGAAACCCGAATTCACCCCTCCACTTT. Full variable domain (outside the CDR3, taken from reference TRBV7-2 and TRBJ1-6): GAGVSQSPSNKVTEKGKDVELRCDPISGHTALYWYRQSLGQGLEFLIYFQGNSAPDKSGLPSDRFSAERTGGSVSTLTIQRTQQEDSAVYLCASSFDRNPNSPLHFGNGTRLTVT.

The rearrangement links TRBV25-1 to TRBJ2-2; TRBD2 agrees at 12 bases. V dropped 6 bases and J dropped 6; count of bases not matched to a gene: 2. Germline V gene data show CDR1 as MGHDK and CDR2 as SYGVNS. The CDR3 runs to 14 residues. The DNA for the CDR3 is TGTGCCAGCAGAGCTAGCGGGAGGGCCGGGGAGCTGTTTTTT. Its protein is CASRASGRAGELFF.

The chain is built from TRBV4-2 and TRBJ1-1; D is uncertain. With 0 bases removed from V and 0 bases from J, the gap between germline ends came to 5 bases. CDR3 length equals 14 residues. Germline-derived CDR1 and CDR2 are LGHNA and YNFKEQ. CDR3 coding DNA: TGTGCCAGCAGCCAAGACAGGTTGAACACTGAAGCTTTCTTT. Translation gives CASSQDRLNTEAFF.

The sample holds one count of this clone. The rearrangement joins TRBV5-8 to TRBJ2-3; no firm D call. Germline CDR1 and CDR2: SGHTS and YDEGEE. There are 14 residues in the CDR3. Trimming shortened V by 2 bases and J by 2 bases, and 9 bases separated the two germline ends. CDR3 nucleotides: TGTGCCAGCAGCTTTCGTACAGTCACAGATACGCAGTATTTT. Translated, it gives CASSFRTVTDTQYF.

The sample holds a few counts of this clone. This specimen includes other DNA sequences encoding the same CDR3. The chain carries TRBV15 and TRBJ2-7; the match to TRBD1 covers 7 bases. The CDR3 runs 15 residues. With V trimmed by 0 bases and J by 2 bases, 4 bases remained unmatched. Germline V gene sequence: CDR1 LNHNV, CDR2 YYDKDF (reference sequence). The CDR3 sequence: CATSRDEGATYEQYF. The DNA of the CDR3 is TGTGCCACCAGCAGAGATGAGGGGGCGACCTACGAGCAGTACTTC.

A note on this clone: The identical CDR3 is also encoded by other nucleotide sequences in the sample. V and J are TRBV18 and TRBJ1-1; no clear D gene. The CDR3 has 13 residues. Germline V gene sequence: CDR1 KGHSH, CDR2 LQKENI. With 2 bases removed from V and 0 bases from J, the gap between germline ends came to 4 bases. CDR3 DNA: TGTGCCAGCTCACCAACAGTGAACACTGAAGCTTTCTTT. Its translation: CASSPTVNTEAFF.

This clone has a handful of counts. This chain connects TRBV5-6 to TRBJ2-5, with 8 nucleotides matching TRBD2. With the DNA end fitting TRBJ2-7 better, the J assignment may be wrong. The CDR3 is made up of 19 amino acids. Germline assignment: CDR1 SGHDT and CDR2 YYEEEE. The CDR3 DNA is TGTGCCAGCAGCCCGGGAGGGACTAGAGCTAAGGGGGGCTCCTACGAGCAGTACTTC. Residues: CASSPGGTRAKGGSYEQYF.

In this sample, this clone turned up once. J is TRBJ2-1 and V is TRBV6-5, with TRBD2 as a possible D gene (5 bases). Trimming left V 5 bases short and J 8 bases short, with 10 bases between. The CDR3 spans 12 residues. The germline CDR1 and CDR2 sequences are MNHEY and SVGAGI. The CDR3 nucleotides read TGTGCCAGCAGTAGGGTGCGGGATGAGCAGTTCTTC. It translates to CASSRVRDEQFF.

This clone was seen more than once but under ten times. V gene TRBV19 combines with J gene TRBJ1-1, with D perhaps matching TRBD1 (5 bases). Trimming took off 2 bases at V and 3 bases at J, with 16 bases between the two ends. The CDR3 extends over 16 amino acids. Germline V gene sequence: CDR1 LNHDA, CDR2 SQIVND (reference sequence). The CDR3 coding sequence is TGTGCCAGTAGTATATCTCAGGGAATAGGGGACACTGAAGCTTTCTTT. Translation gives CASSISQGIGDTEAFF.

The gene calls are TRBV19 and TRBJ2-6; maybe TRBD2 (5 bases). This CDR3 region has 16 residues. CDR1 is LNHDA and CDR2 is SQIVND in the germline V gene (reference sequence). The V and J ends lost 5 bases and 2 bases respectively, with 13 bases between them. CDR3 protein: CASSPQYGAGANVLTF. CDR3 DNA: TGTGCCAGTAGTCCCCAATACGGGGCTGGGGCCAACGTCCTGACTTTC. Combining the CDR3 with reference TRBV19 and TRBJ2-6 gives the whole variable domain DGGITQSPKYLFRKEGQNVTLSCEQNLNHDAMYWYRQDPGQGLRLIYYSQIVNDFQKGDIAEGYSVSREKKESFPLTVTSAQKNPTAFYLCASSPQYGAGANVLTFGAGSRLTVL.

The rearrangement links TRBV20-1 to TRBJ1-1, with no clear D. CDR3 length equals 11 residues. The V and J ends lost 5 bases and 2 bases respectively, with 6 bases between them. Germline loops: CDR1 DFQATT, CDR2 SNEGSKA (reference sequence). The CDR3 here is CSALFNTEAFF. In DNA form, the CDR3 reads TGCAGTGCTCTATTTAACACTGAAGCTTTCTTT.

The V gene is TRBV7-9, the J gene TRBJ1-2, with 7 nucleotides matching TRBD1. The CDR3 is 13 residues long. Germline V gives CDR1 SEHNR, CDR2 FQNEAQ (reference sequence). The ends lost 3 bases at V and 8 bases at J; junction bases unmatched: 6. The CDR3 DNA follows: TGTGCCAGCAGCTTGATCCAGGGGGAAGGCTACACCTTC. Protein sequence: CASSLIQGEGYTF.